These 2 T cell receptor beta chains were all obtained from the same sample, sequenced in a study of blood T cell repertoires in COVID-19. The protocol was immunoSEQ multiplex PCR, while the TCRdb copy is restricted to in-frame clones and leaves out a portion. The data hold roughly 170,000 clones, with around nine tenths observed a single time. The sample consisted of peripheral blood. The origin of the receptors is a woman aged 18-29 years who had recovered from COVID-19.

The V gene is TRBV28, the J gene TRBJ2-5; TRBD1 matches 7 bases. The CDR3 has 15 amino acids. Germline V CDR1 and CDR2: MDHEN, SYDVKM. V dropped 2 bases and J dropped 7; count of bases not matched to a gene: 10. This CDR3 is CASSLPGQPWGTQYF. The CDR3 DNA reads as TGTGCCAGCAGTTTACCGGGACAGCCTTGGGGGACCCAGTACTTC.

The DNA of the CDR3 is TGTGCCTGGCGGGGTATGCACACTGAAGCTTTCTTT. Residues: CAWRGMHTEAFF. This chain connects TRBV30 to TRBJ1-1; D uncertain. The CDR3 runs to 12 residues. The ends were cut back, 5 bases at V and 3 bases at J, with 10 bases in the middle. Germline V gene lookup returns CDR1 GTSNPN and CDR2 SVGIG (reference sequence).